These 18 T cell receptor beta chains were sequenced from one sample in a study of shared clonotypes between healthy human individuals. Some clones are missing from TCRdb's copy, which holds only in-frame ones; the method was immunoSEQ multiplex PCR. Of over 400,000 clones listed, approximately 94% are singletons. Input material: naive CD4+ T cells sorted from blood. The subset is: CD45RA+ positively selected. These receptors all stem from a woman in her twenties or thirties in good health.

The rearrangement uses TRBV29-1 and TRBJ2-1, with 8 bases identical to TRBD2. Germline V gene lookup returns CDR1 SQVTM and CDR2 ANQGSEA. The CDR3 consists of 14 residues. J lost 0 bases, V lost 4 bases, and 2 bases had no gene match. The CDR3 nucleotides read TGCAGCGTTGCTAGCGGGTCCTCCTACAATGAGCAGTTCTTC. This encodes CSVASGSSYNEQFF.

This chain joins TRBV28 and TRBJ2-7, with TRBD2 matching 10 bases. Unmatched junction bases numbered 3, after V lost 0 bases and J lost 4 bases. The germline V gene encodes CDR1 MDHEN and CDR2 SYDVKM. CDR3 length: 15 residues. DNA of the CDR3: TGTGCCAGCAGTTTATGGTCTAGCGGGAGTTACGAGCAGTACTTC. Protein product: CASSLWSSGSYEQYF.

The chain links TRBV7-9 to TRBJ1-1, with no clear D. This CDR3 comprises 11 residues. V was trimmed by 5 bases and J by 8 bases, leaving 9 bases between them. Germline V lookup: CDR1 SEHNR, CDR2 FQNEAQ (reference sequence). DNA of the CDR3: TGTGCCAGCAGCCCTACGGGAGAAGCTTTCTTT. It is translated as CASSPTGEAFF.

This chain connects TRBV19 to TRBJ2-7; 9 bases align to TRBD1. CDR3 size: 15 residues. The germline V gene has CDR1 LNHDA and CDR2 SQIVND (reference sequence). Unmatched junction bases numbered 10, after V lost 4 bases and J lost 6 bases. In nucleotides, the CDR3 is TGTGCCAGTAGTACCCCCGGGACAGGGACCAGCGAGCAGTACTTC. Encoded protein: CASSTPGTGTSEQYF.

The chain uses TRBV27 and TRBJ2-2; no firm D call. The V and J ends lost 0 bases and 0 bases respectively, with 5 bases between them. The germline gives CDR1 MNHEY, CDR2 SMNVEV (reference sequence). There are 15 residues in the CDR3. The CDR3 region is CASSLSTTNTGELFF. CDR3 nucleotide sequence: TGTGCCAGCAGTTTATCCACAACGAACACCGGGGAGCTGTTTTTT.

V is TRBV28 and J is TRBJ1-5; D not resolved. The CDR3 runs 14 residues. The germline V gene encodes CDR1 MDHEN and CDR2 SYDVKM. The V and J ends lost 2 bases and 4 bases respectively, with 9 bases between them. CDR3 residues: CASSLRQVNQPQHF. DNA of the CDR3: TGTGCCAGCAGTTTAAGGCAGGTAAATCAGCCCCAGCATTTT.

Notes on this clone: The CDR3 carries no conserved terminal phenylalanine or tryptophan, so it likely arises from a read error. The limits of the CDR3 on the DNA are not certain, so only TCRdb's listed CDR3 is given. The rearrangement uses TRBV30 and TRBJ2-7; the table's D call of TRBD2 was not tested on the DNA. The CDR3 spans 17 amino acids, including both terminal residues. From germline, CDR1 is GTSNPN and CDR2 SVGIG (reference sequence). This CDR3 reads CAWSVSLTSGSPHPIRL.

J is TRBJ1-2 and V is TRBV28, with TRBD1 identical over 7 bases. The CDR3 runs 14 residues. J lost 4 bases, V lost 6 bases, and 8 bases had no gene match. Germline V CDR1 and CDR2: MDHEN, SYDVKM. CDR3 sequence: CASSPDGTVYGYTF. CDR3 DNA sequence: TGTGCCAGCAGCCCCGATGGGACAGTCTATGGCTACACCTTC.

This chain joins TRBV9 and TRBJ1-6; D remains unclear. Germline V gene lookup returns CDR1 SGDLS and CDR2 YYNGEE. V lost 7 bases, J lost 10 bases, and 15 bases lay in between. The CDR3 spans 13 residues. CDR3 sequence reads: CASQMGDLSPLHF. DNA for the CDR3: TGTGCCAGCCAGATGGGTGACCTGTCACCCCTCCACTTT.

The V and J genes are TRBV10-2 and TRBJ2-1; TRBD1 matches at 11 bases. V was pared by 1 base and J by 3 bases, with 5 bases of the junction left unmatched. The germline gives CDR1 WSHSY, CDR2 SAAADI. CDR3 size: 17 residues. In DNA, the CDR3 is TGCGCCAGCAGTGAGTTTCCGGGACAGGGGGTCTACAATGAGCAGTTCTTC. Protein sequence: CASSEFPGQGVYNEQFF.

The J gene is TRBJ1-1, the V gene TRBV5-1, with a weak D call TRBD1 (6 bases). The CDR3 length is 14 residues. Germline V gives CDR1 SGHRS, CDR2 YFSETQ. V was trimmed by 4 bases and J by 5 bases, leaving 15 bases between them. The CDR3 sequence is CASSLRGRGTEAFF. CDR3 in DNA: TGCGCCAGCAGCCTCAGGGGTCGGGGGACTGAAGCTTTCTTT.

The CDR3 nucleotides read TGTGCCAGCAGCTTTTTTGCGGAGACCCAGTACTTC. Translating gives CASSFFAETQYF. The gene calls are TRBV11-2 and TRBJ2-5; D remains ambiguous. V lost 3 bases to trimming and J lost 5 bases, with 7 bases between them. The CDR3 loop spans 12 amino acids. Per germline, CDR1 SGHAT and CDR2 FQNNGV.

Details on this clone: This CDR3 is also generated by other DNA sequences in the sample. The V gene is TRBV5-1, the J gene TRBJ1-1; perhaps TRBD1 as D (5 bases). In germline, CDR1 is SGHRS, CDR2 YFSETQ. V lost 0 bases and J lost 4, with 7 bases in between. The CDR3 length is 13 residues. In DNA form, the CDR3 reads TGCGCCAGCAGCTTGGAGGGGAGCACTGAAGCTTTCTTT. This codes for CASSLEGSTEAFF. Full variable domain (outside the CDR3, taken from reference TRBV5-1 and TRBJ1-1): KAGVTQTPRYLIKTRGQQVTLSCSPISGHRSVSWYQQTPGQGLQFLFEYFSETQRNKGNFPGRFSGRQFSNSRSEMNVSTLELGDSALYLCASSLEGSTEAFFGQGTRLTVV.

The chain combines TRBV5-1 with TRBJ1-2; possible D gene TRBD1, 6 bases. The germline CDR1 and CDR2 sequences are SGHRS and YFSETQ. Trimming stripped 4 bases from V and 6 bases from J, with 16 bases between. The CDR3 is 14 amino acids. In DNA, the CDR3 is TGCGCCAGCAGCCCGGGGGGGCAGATTAATGGCTACACCTTC. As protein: CASSPGGQINGYTF. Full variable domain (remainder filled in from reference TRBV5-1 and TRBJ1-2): KAGVTQTPRYLIKTRGQQVTLSCSPISGHRSVSWYQQTPGQGLQFLFEYFSETQRNKGNFPGRFSGRQFSNSRSEMNVSTLELGDSALYLCASSPGGQINGYTFGSGTRLTVV.

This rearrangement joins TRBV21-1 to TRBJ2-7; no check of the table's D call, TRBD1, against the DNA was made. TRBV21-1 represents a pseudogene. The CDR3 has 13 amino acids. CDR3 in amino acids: CASSNNSRYEQYF. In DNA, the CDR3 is TGTGCCAGCAGCAACAACAGTAGGTACGAGCAGTACTTC.

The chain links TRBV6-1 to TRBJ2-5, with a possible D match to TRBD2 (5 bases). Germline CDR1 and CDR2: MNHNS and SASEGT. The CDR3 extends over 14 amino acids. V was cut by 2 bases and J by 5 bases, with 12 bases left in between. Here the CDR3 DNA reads TGTGCCAGCAGTGAACCCCGGGGAGAGGAGACCCAGTACTTC. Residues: CASSEPRGEETQYF.

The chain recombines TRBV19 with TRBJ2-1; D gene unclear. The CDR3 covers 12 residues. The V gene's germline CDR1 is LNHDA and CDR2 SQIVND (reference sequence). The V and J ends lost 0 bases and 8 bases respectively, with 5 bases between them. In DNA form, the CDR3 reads TGTGCCAGTAGTATAGACCGGTATGAGCAGTTCTTC. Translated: CASSIDRYEQFF.

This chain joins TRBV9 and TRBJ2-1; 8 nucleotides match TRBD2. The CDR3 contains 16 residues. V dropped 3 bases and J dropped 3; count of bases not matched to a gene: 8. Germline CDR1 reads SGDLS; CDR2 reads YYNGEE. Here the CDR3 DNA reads TGTGCCAGCAGCGGGGGAAGCGGGGGCCGCTACAATGAGCAGTTCTTC. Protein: CASSGGSGGRYNEQFF.